There are a few counts of the clone carrying this T cell receptor (beta chain). Its matching antigen is unknown. As it was prepared, the TCRbeta library received unique molecular identifiers. TCRdb re-called the PCR reads through MiXCR, storing one row per CDR3 protein. The sample includes a few hundred thousand distinct CDR3 sequences, around 20% of them seen just once. The record originates from a study of T-cell reconstitution after alpha-beta-depleted transplantation in children. Overall study findings and caveats: After one year, T-cell counts and TCRbeta diversity mostly came from new T cells. After transplant, high TCRbeta diversity at day 60 in some patients arose from surviving recipient T cells and thymic progenitors. After transplant, at about two months, alpha-beta T cells were reportedly derived from several hundred expanded graft clones.

The V end lost 7 bases, the J end lost 3 bases, and 10 bases lay between the germline ends. The CDR3 length is 12 residues. The genes are TRBV12-3 or TRBV12-4 and TRBJ2-7, with TRBD1 as a possible D gene (5 bases). The input for sequencing was PBMCs, mostly from graft donor cells, taken 180 days after TCRalphabeta/CD19-depleted stem cell transplant. This TCR was recovered from a male patient younger than 18 who had a stem cell transplant for acute lymphoblastic leukemia, so the T cells may come from the graft donor. CDR3 in amino acids: CASTAQGYEQYF. DNA for the CDR3: TGTGCCAGCACTGCCCAGGGCTACGAGCAGTACTTC.